This T cell receptor (beta chain) derives from a study of blood T cell repertoires in COVID-19. Background on the study: PBMCs, B-cell-depleted T cells, or T cells were the source of the cDNA or gDNA that made up the material.

Germline CDR1 ENHRY, CDR2 SYGVKD. This CDR3 contains 14 residues. Trimming removed 3 bases from V and 7 bases from J, with 15 bases in between. Authors' processing steps: Estimation of nucleated cell counts was performed using reference gene primer amplification. TCRdb keeps only in-frame clones here, not all; method: immunoSEQ multiplex PCR. D and trimming were read from the DNA, whereas the V and J calls and clone size are those reported in that table. The table lists fewer than 350,000 clones, 85% to 95% of them singletons, with approximately 2.7% in the top ten. Sequences were obtained from PBMCs or T cells enriched from blood (not recorded which). This chain connects TRBV10-3 to TRBJ1-2; D is perhaps TRBD1 (6 bases). The source of this sequence is a man aged 40-49 years who had been exposed to COVID-19. In DNA, the CDR3 is TGTGCCATCAGTGAAACAGGGTATAGTGGTGGCTACACCTTC. It codes for CAISETGYSGGYTF.